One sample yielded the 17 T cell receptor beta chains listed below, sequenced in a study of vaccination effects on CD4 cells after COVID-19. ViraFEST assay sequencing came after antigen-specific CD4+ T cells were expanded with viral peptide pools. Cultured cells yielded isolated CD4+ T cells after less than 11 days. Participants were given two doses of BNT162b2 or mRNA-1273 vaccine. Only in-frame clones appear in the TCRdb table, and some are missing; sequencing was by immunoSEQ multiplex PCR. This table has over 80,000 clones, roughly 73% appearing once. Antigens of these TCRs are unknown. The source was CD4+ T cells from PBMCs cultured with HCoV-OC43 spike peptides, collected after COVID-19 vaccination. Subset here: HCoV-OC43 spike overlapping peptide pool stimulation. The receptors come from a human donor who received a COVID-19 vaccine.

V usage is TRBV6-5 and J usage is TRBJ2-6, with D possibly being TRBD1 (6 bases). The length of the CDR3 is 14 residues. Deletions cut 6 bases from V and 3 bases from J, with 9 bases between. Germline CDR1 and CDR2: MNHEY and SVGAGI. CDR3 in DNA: TGTGCCAGCAGCAGGGGATTTGGGGCCAACGTCCTGACTTTC. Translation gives CASSRGFGANVLTF.

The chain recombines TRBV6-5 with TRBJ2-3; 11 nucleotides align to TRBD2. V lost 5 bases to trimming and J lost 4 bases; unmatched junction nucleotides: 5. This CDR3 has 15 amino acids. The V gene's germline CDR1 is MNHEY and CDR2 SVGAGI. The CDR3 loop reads CASSHLAGGADTQYF. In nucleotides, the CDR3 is TGTGCCAGCAGTCATCTAGCGGGGGGAGCAGATACGCAGTATTTT.

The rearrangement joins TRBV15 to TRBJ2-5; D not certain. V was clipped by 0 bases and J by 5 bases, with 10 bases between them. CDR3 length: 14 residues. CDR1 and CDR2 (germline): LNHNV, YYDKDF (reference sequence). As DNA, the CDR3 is TGTGCCACCAGCAGAGACGCGGCTCCTGAGACCCAGTACTTC. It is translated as CATSRDAAPETQYF. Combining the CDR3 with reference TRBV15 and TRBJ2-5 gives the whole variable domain DAMVIQNPRYQVTQFGKPVTLSCSQTLNHNVMYWYQQKSSQAPKLLFHYYDKDFNNEADTPDNFQSRRPNTSFCFLDIRSPGLGDTAMYLCATSRDAAPETQYFGPGTRLLVL.

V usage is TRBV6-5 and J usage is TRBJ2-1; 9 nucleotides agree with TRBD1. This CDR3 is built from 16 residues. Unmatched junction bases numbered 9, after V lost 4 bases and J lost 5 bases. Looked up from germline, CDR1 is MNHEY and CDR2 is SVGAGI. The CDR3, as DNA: TGTGCCAGCAGTTTTCCGGGACAGGGCAGGGACAATGAGCAGTTCTTC. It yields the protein CASSFPGQGRDNEQFF.

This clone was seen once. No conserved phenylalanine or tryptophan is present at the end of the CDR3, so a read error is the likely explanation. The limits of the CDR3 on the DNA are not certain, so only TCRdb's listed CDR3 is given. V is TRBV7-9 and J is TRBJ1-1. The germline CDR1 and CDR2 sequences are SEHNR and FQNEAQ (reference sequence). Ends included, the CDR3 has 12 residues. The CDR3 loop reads CASSLSIDGFQA.

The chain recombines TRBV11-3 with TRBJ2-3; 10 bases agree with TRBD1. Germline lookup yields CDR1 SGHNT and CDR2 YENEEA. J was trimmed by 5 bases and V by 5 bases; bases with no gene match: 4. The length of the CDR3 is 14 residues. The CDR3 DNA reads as TGTGCCAGCAGCCAGGACAGGGGGGTAGATACGCAGTATTTT. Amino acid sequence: CASSQDRGVDTQYF.

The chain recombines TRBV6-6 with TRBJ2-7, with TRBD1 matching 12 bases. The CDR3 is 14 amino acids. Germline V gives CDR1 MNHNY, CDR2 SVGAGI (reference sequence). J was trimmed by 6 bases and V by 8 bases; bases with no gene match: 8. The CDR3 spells CASHSRDRGPEQYV. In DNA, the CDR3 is TGTGCCAGCCATTCCCGGGACAGGGGGCCCGAGCAGTACGTC.

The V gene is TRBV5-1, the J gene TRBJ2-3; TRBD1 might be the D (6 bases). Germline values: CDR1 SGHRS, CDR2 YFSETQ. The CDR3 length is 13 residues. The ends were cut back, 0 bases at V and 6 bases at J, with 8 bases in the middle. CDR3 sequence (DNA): TGCGCCAGCAGCTTGGGGACAGCCGATACGCAGTATTTT. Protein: CASSLGTADTQYF.

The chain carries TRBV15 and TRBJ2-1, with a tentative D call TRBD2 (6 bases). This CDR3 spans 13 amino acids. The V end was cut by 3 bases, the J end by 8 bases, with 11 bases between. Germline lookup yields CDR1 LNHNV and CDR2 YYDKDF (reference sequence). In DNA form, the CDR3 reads TGTGCCACCAGCAGGGACTACTATTATGAGCAGTTCTTC. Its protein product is CATSRDYYYEQFF.

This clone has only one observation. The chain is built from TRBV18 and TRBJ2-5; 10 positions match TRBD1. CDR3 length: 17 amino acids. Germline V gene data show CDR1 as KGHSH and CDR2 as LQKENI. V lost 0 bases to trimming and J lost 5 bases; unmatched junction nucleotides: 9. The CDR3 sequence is CASSPPSGQGGWETQYF. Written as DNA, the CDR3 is TGTGCCAGCTCACCACCTTCCGGACAGGGGGGATGGGAGACCCAGTACTTC.

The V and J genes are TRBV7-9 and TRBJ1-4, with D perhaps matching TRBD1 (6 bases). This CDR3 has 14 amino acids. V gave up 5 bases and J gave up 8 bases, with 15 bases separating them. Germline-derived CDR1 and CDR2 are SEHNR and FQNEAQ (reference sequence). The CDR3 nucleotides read TGTGCCAGCAGCCCAGGGGCTTCGGAGGAAAAACTGTTTTTT. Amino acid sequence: CASSPGASEEKLFF.

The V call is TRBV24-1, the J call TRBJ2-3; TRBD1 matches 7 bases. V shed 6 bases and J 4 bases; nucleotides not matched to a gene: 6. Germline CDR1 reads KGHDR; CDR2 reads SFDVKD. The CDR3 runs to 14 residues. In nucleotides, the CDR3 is TGTGCCACCAGTTCGACAGGGCGCCCAGATACGCAGTATTTT. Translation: CATSSTGRPDTQYF.

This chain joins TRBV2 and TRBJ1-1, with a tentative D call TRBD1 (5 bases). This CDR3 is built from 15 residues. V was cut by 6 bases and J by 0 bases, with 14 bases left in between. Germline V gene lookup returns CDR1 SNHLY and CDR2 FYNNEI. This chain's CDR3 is CASRGTDNLNTEAFF. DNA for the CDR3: TGTGCCAGCAGGGGGACCGATAACCTGAACACTGAAGCTTTCTTT.

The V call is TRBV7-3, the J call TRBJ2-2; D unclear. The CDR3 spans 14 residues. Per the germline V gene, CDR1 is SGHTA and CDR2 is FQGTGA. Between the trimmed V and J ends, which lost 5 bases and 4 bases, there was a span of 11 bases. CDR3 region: CASSPPGRTGELFF. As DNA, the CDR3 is TGTGCCAGCAGCCCACCGGGTCGCACCGGGGAGCTGTTTTTT.

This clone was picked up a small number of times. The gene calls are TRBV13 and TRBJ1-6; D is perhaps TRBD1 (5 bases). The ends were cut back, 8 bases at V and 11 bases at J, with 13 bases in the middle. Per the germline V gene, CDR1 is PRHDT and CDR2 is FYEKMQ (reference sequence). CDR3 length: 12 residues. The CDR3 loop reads CASGAGRTPLHF. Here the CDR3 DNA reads TGTGCCAGCGGGGCAGGGAGAACACCCCTCCACTTT.

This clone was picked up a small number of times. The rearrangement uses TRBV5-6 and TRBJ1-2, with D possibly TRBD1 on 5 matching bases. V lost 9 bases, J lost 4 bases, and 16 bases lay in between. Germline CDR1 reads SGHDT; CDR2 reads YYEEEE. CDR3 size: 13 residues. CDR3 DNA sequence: TGTGCCACCATAAACTGGGGGAGCTATGGCTACACCTTC. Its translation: CATINWGSYGYTF. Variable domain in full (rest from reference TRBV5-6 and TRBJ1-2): DAGVTQSPTHLIKTRGQQVTLRCSPKSGHDTVSWYQQALGQGPQFIFQYYEEEERQRGNFPDRFSGHQFPNYSSELNVNALLLGDSALYLCATINWGSYGYTFGSGTRLTVV.

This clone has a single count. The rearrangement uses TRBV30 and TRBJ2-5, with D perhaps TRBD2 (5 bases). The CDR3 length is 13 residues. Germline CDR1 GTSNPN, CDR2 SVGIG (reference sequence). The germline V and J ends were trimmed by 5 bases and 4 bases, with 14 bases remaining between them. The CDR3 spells CAWSREVLETQYF. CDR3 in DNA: TGTGCCTGGTCCCGGGAAGTATTAGAGACCCAGTACTTC.